The 20 T cell receptor beta chains below were found in one sample sequenced in a study of cytomegalovirus exposure and HLA in healthy donors. Researchers ran the PCR with 60 Vbeta and 13 Jbeta primers. Only in-frame clones appear in the TCRdb table, and some are missing; sequencing was by immunoSEQ multiplex PCR. The sample has about 180,000 clones, about 80% seen once; the top ten hold less than 8%. What was sequenced was PBMCs. These receptors were taken from a man aged 40-49 years in good health and CMV-seropositive.

V usage is TRBV7-2 and J usage is TRBJ2-3, with 9 bases aligning to TRBD2. J was trimmed by 4 bases and V by 2 bases; bases with no gene match: 1. The CDR3 runs 14 residues. Germline V lookup: CDR1 SGHTA, CDR2 FQGNSA. Here the CDR3 DNA reads TGTGCCAGCAGCTTAAGCGGGAGGCCAGATACGCAGTATTTT. It codes for CASSLSGRPDTQYF.

In the case of this clone: At the DNA level, this CDR3 is encoded by other sequences in the same sample as well. The chain employs TRBV5-1 and TRBJ1-1; D uncertain. The CDR3 has 13 amino acids. Trimming pared 3 bases from V and 4 bases from J, leaving 10 bases between. In germline, CDR1 is SGHRS, CDR2 YFSETQ. The CDR3 reads CASSYSGGTEAFF. Written as DNA, the CDR3 is TGCGCCAGCAGCTATTCGGGAGGCACTGAAGCTTTCTTT. Combining the CDR3 with reference TRBV5-1 and TRBJ1-1 gives the whole variable domain KAGVTQTPRYLIKTRGQQVTLSCSPISGHRSVSWYQQTPGQGLQFLFEYFSETQRNKGNFPGRFSGRQFSNSRSEMNVSTLELGDSALYLCASSYSGGTEAFFGQGTRLTVV.

This clone appeared a few times. The rearrangement links TRBV20-1 to TRBJ2-5, with D maybe TRBD1 (6 bases). Gene TRBJ2-7 matches the end of the DNA better, so the J call may be wrong. In germline, CDR1 is DFQATT, CDR2 SNEGSKA (reference sequence). The CDR3 is 11 amino acids. The CDR3 DNA reads as TGCAGTGCCGGGACAATCTACGAGCAGTACTTC. Translated: CSAGTIYEQYF.

The chain employs TRBV5-1 and TRBJ2-7, with a possible D match to TRBD2 (6 bases). Deletions cut 0 bases from V and 2 bases from J, with 12 bases between. From germline, CDR1 is SGHRS and CDR2 YFSETQ. The CDR3 extends over 15 amino acids. CDR3 coding DNA: TGCGCCAGCAGCTTGGGCGGGGTGCCCACCTACGAGCAGTACTTC. It translates to CASSLGGVPTYEQYF.

V gene TRBV5-1 combines with J gene TRBJ2-1, with TRBD2 matching over 8 bases. J gave up 4 bases and V 0 bases, and 9 bases lay outside the gene matches. The CDR3 runs 17 residues. In germline, CDR1 is SGHRS, CDR2 YFSETQ. CDR3 DNA sequence: TGCGCCAGCAGCTTGGAACCGGGAGGGCCGAAATACAATGAGCAGTTCTTC. Translating gives CASSLEPGGPKYNEQFF.

The V call is TRBV6-1, the J call TRBJ2-1; 8 bases fit TRBD2. Germline V gene lookup returns CDR1 MNHNS and CDR2 SASEGT. After removal of 8 bases from V and 9 bases from J, the junction contained 18 bases not matched to a gene. The CDR3 length is 16 residues. The CDR3 sequence is CASRVPGTSSVGEQFF. The CDR3 DNA reads as TGTGCCAGCCGTGTGCCGGGGACTAGTTCCGTTGGTGAGCAGTTCTTC.

This clone showed up just a few times. The genes are TRBV7-9 and TRBJ1-3, with a tentative D call TRBD1 (6 bases). Germline CDR1 SEHNR, CDR2 FQNEAQ (reference sequence). Trimming took 3 bases from V and 4 from J, leaving 10 bases between them. The CDR3 covers 14 residues. The CDR3 is CASSFNRAGNTIYF. The CDR3 coding sequence is TGTGCCAGCAGCTTCAACAGGGCGGGAAACACCATATATTTT.

The rearrangement joins TRBV5-1 to TRBJ2-1; the D is unclear. The V and J ends lost 1 base and 2 bases respectively, with 10 bases between them. CDR1 is SGHRS, CDR2 YFSETQ, per germline. CDR3 length equals 15 residues. CDR3 sequence reads: CASSLRSDPYNEQFF. CDR3 bases: TGCGCCAGCAGCTTGCGCAGCGACCCCTACAATGAGCAGTTCTTC.

The chain couples TRBV19 to TRBJ1-5; a weak D match, TRBD1 (5 bases). The CDR3 extends over 16 amino acids. V shed 0 bases and J shed 0 bases, with 9 bases lying between them. Germline assignment: CDR1 LNHDA and CDR2 SQIVND (reference sequence). The CDR3, as DNA: TGTGCCAGTAGTATAGATCCCGGGGGTAGCAATCAGCCCCAGCATTTT. The encoded protein is CASSIDPGGSNQPQHF.

This chain connects TRBV10-2 to TRBJ2-1, with 14 bases identical to TRBD2. This CDR3 contains 15 residues. Germline CDR1 WSHSY, CDR2 SAAADI. V lost 6 bases and J lost 7; bases outside the gene matches: 5. The CDR3 bases are TGCGCCAGCAGCGTGGGACTAGCGGGAGTGAATGAGCAGTTCTTC. Encoded protein: CASSVGLAGVNEQFF.

The chain links TRBV5-1 to TRBJ2-3; 11 bases match TRBD1. Germline lookup yields CDR1 SGHRS and CDR2 YFSETQ. The CDR3 runs 15 residues. V lost 4 bases and J lost 5; bases outside the gene matches: 6. CDR3 coding DNA: TGCGCCAGCAGCCCCGGACAGGGGGCTGGAGATACGCAGTATTTT. It yields the protein CASSPGQGAGDTQYF.

This clone has more than one count but fewer than ten. The chain links TRBV15 to TRBJ2-5, with 9 bases identical to TRBD1. J was trimmed by 6 bases and V by 0 bases; bases with no gene match: 5. Germline CDR1 and CDR2: LNHNV and YYDKDF (reference sequence). The CDR3 has 15 amino acids. As DNA, the CDR3 is TGTGCCACCAGCAGAGATAAGACAGGGGGACAGACCCAGTACTTC. It specifies CATSRDKTGGQTQYF.

This clone was seen once. The chain links TRBV2 to TRBJ2-1; TRBD2 aligns across 10 bases. This CDR3 has 16 residues. Trimming took 7 bases from V and 1 from J; bases not matched to a gene: 7. Per the germline V gene, CDR1 is SNHLY and CDR2 is FYNNEI. The CDR3 DNA reads as TGTGCCAGCATAATAGCGGGAGGACCTTCCTACAATGAGCAGTTCTTC. Amino acids: CASIIAGGPSYNEQFF.

The V call is TRBV27, the J call TRBJ1-2; D unresolved. The CDR3 runs 15 residues. The V gene lost 0 bases and the J gene lost 1 base, with 9 bases spanning the gap. Germline-derived CDR1 and CDR2 are MNHEY and SMNVEV (reference sequence). The CDR3 protein is CASSLSSGFNYGYTF. CDR3 coding DNA: TGTGCCAGCAGTTTATCGTCAGGCTTTAACTATGGCTACACCTTC.

Worth noting for this clone: Distinct nucleotide sequences in the sample also encode this CDR3. This chain connects TRBV7-3 to TRBJ2-3, with 14 bases matching TRBD2. Looked up from germline, CDR1 is SGHTA and CDR2 is FQGTGA. CDR3 length: 16 residues. Trimming took 4 bases from V and 1 from J; bases not matched to a gene: 1. The CDR3, as DNA: TGTGCCAGCAGCTCGGGACTAGCGGGAGGCACAGATACGCAGTATTTT. Residues: CASSSGLAGGTDTQYF.

The chain employs TRBV9 and TRBJ2-5, with 9 nucleotides matching TRBD2. The DNA matches TRBJ2-7 better at its end, which makes the J call doubtful. Germline CDR1 is SGDLS and CDR2 is YYNGEE. The CDR3 sequence is 15 residues long. The DNA for the CDR3 is TGTGCCAGCAGCGTCGGGCTAGCGGGGACCTACGAGCAGTACTTC. Amino acids: CASSVGLAGTYEQYF.

The chain uses TRBV6-5 and TRBJ2-7; the match to TRBD1 covers 7 bases. This CDR3 contains 14 residues. CDR1 is MNHEY and CDR2 is SVGAGI in the germline V gene. V dropped 5 bases and J dropped 0; count of bases not matched to a gene: 4. The CDR3 protein is CASSRDRTSYEQYF. CDR3 in DNA: TGTGCCAGCAGTCGGGACAGAACCTCCTACGAGCAGTACTTC.

V and J are TRBV29-1 and TRBJ2-7; possibly TRBD1 for D (5 bases). Trimming left V 7 bases short and J 2 bases short, with 12 bases between. There are 12 residues in the CDR3. Germline lookup yields CDR1 SQVTM and CDR2 ANQGSEA. This chain's CDR3 is CSAWTSAYEQYF. CDR3 DNA: TGCAGCGCATGGACATCTGCCTACGAGCAGTACTTC.

CDR3 nucleotides: TGTGCCAGCAGAGCGGACGGACAGGCCCTAAGTAAAGCTTTCTTT. Translated: CASRADGQALSKAFF. V is TRBV6-1 and J is TRBJ1-1, with 7 bases aligning to TRBD1. Germline V lookup: CDR1 MNHNS, CDR2 SASEGT. This CDR3 is built from 15 residues. Losses at the gene ends were 6 bases for V and 9 bases for J; bases not matched to a gene: 16.

The CDR3 region is CASSLGREGRSGELFF. The CDR3 DNA reads TGTGCCAGCAGTTTAGGGCGGGAGGGCCGATCCGGGGAGCTGTTTTTT. V is TRBV27 and J is TRBJ2-2, with 9 bases identical to TRBD2. The germline V gene has CDR1 MNHEY and CDR2 SMNVEV (reference sequence). The CDR3 loop spans 16 amino acids. The V and J ends lost 2 bases and 6 bases, in that order; junction bases with no gene match: 7.